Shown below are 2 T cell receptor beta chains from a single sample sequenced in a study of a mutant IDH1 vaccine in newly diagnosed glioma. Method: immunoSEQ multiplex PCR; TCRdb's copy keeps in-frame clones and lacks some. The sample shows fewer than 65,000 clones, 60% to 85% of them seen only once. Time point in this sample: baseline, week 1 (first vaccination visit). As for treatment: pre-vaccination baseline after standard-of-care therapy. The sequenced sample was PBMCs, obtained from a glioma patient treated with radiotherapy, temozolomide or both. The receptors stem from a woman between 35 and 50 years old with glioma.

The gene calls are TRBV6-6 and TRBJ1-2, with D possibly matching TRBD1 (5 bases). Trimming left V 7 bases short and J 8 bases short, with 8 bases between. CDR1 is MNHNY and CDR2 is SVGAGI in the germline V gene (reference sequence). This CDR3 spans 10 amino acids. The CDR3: CASTEGGYTF. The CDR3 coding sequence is TGTGCCAGCACCGAGGGGGGCTACACCTTC.

This chain's CDR3 is CASSRLLAGPQETQYF. DNA of the CDR3: TGTGCCAGCAGCCGATTACTAGCGGGCCCTCAAGAGACCCAGTACTTC. The chain uses TRBV9 and TRBJ2-5, with 9 bases fitting TRBD2. The CDR3 sequence is 16 residues long. The germline V gene has CDR1 SGDLS and CDR2 YYNGEE. V trimming: 4 bases; J trimming: 2 bases; junction bases outside the gene matches: 9.